The 21 T cell receptor beta chains listed next were all sequenced from one sample in a study of Tregs in tolerant kidney transplant recipients. Related graft donors supplied nonmyeloablative bone marrow transplants, and mixed chimerism was transient. Profiling relied on immunoSEQ multiplex PCR, and the TCRdb table lists in-frame clones only, not all of them. The table records about 55,000 clones, about 90% of them present only once. Sample: CD8+ T cells from blood (PBMCs), taken 24 months after the transplant. These receptors all come from a human patient who received a combined kidney and bone marrow transplant. The graft donor may account for some of the T cells.

The V call is TRBV9, the J call TRBJ1-4, with a weak D call TRBD1 (5 bases). The CDR3 sequence is 14 residues long. Germline V gene lookup returns CDR1 SGDLS and CDR2 YYNGEE. Between the trimmed V and J ends, which lost 3 bases and 11 bases, there was a span of 17 bases. The CDR3 is CASSGPRGGGKLFF. CDR3 DNA sequence: TGTGCCAGCAGCGGGCCGCGGGGCGGTGGGAAACTGTTTTTT.

The chain carries TRBV19 and TRBJ2-1; D gene ambiguous. CDR3 length: 13 residues. Trimming left V 0 bases short and J 4 bases short, with 4 bases between. Germline V gives CDR1 LNHDA, CDR2 SQIVND (reference sequence). The CDR3 DNA follows: TGTGCCAGTAGTATAGATCAGTACAATGAGCAGTTCTTC. It is translated as CASSIDQYNEQFF.

This chain connects TRBV7-3 to TRBJ2-5; a possible D gene is TRBD2 (5 bases). The CDR3 has 15 amino acids. CDR1 and CDR2 from the germline V gene are SGHTA and FQGTGA. Trimming cost V 1 base and J 5 bases, with 14 bases left between them. CDR3 nucleotide sequence: TGTGCCAGCAGCTTAATGTGGGGAGAGGCGGAGACCCAGTACTTC. Protein product: CASSLMWGEAETQYF.

Written as DNA, the CDR3 is TGTGCCAGCAACGGAGCGGGACAAGTAGCCAAAAACATTCAGTACTTC. Its translation is CASNGAGQVAKNIQYF. The rearrangement joins TRBV5-6 to TRBJ2-4, with D perhaps TRBD2 (7 bases). V lost 6 bases, J lost 0 bases, and 16 bases lay in between. Per the germline V gene, CDR1 is SGHDT and CDR2 is YYEEEE. The CDR3 consists of 16 residues.

This chain uses TRBV7-7 with TRBJ2-7; 10 nucleotides align to TRBD1. This CDR3 has 15 amino acids. CDR1 SSHAT and CDR2 FNYEAQ come from the germline V gene (reference sequence). V lost 6 bases, J lost 5 bases, and 10 bases stayed unmatched. CDR3 in amino acids: CASRATGTGDHEQYF. CDR3 sequence (DNA): TGTGCCAGCAGAGCCACCGGGACAGGGGATCACGAGCAGTACTTC.

V usage is TRBV28 and J usage is TRBJ2-7, with a tentative D call TRBD1 (6 bases). The germline gives CDR1 MDHEN, CDR2 SYDVKM. Trimming removed 3 bases at V and 2 bases at J, with 11 bases between. The CDR3 consists of 14 residues. The CDR3 sequence is CASSFRGPTYEQYF. CDR3 nucleotides: TGTGCCAGCAGTTTCAGGGGCCCTACCTACGAGCAGTACTTC.

This clone is a singleton in its sample. The gene calls are TRBV21-1 and TRBJ2-1; the DNA was not compared with TRBD2, the D call given in the table. TRBV21-1 is recorded as a pseudogene. The CDR3 sequence is 19 residues long. This chain's CDR3 is CASSKVGLTSGHPMGEQFF. The CDR3 coding sequence is TGTGCCAGCTCCAAAGTGGGGCTGACTAGCGGACACCCCATGGGGGAGCAGTTCTTC.

The J gene is TRBJ2-2, the V gene TRBV9, with 10 bases identical to TRBD2. CDR1 and CDR2 from the germline V gene are SGDLS and YYNGEE. The CDR3 has 17 residues. J gave up 3 bases and V 3 bases, and 8 bases lay outside the gene matches. The CDR3: CASSGAGTSVDTGELFF. The CDR3 region has the DNA TGTGCCAGCAGCGGGGCCGGGACTAGCGTTGACACCGGGGAGCTGTTTTTT.

The rearrangement joins TRBV13 to TRBJ1-5, with D perhaps matching TRBD1 (6 bases). CDR3 size: 13 residues. The V gene's germline CDR1 is PRHDT and CDR2 FYEKMQ (reference sequence). V was cut by 5 bases and J by 6 bases, with 11 bases left in between. The CDR3 sequence is CASSDKGVQPQHF. Written as DNA, the CDR3 is TGTGCCAGCAGCGATAAGGGGGTTCAGCCCCAGCATTTT.

The rearrangement links TRBV6-5 to TRBJ2-5, with a weak D call TRBD2 (7 bases). Trimming cost V 2 bases and J 4 bases, with 17 bases left between them. CDR3 length equals 16 residues. Looked up from germline, CDR1 is MNHEY and CDR2 is SVGAGI. The CDR3: CASSYNVRGGVETQYF. The CDR3 DNA is TGTGCCAGCAGTTACAACGTCAGGGGAGGGGTAGAGACCCAGTACTTC.

This rearrangement joins TRBV27 to TRBJ1-4, with 7 bases lining up with TRBD1. The CDR3 covers 11 residues. Germline V gives CDR1 MNHEY, CDR2 SMNVEV (reference sequence). The V and J ends lost 6 bases and 15 bases, in that order; junction bases with no gene match: 7. DNA for the CDR3: TGTGCCAGCAGGGTGGGGGGACAGTTGTTTTTT. Its translation: CASRVGGQLFF.

CDR3 in amino acids: CASSIAGGSYNEQFF. The CDR3 DNA sequence: TGTGCCAGTAGTATAGCGGGAGGCTCCTACAATGAGCAGTTCTTC. This rearrangement joins TRBV19 to TRBJ2-1; 7 bases agree with TRBD2. The V gene end was trimmed by 1 base and the J gene end by 0 bases; junction bases not matched to a gene: 0. This CDR3 is built from 15 residues. The germline V gene encodes CDR1 LNHDA and CDR2 SQIVND (reference sequence).

V gene TRBV2 combines with J gene TRBJ1-4; 7 bases agree with TRBD1. The CDR3 has 15 amino acids. Germline lookup yields CDR1 SNHLY and CDR2 FYNNEI. V lost 6 bases to trimming and J lost 7 bases; unmatched junction nucleotides: 11. The CDR3 protein is CASSHWDREGEKLFF. The CDR3 coding sequence is TGTGCCAGCAGCCACTGGGACAGAGAAGGTGAAAAACTGTTTTTT. Full variable domain (outside the CDR3, taken from reference TRBV2 and TRBJ1-4): EPEVTQTPSHQVTQMGQEVILRCVPISNHLYFYWYRQILGQKVEFLVSFYNNEISEKSEIFDDQFSVERPDGSNFTLKIRSTKLEDSAMYFCASSHWDREGEKLFFGSGTQLSVL.

The gene calls are TRBV15 and TRBJ2-1; 9 bases agree with TRBD1. V shed 0 bases, J shed 8 bases, and the junction held 8 bases outside the gene matches. Per germline, CDR1 LNHNV and CDR2 YYDKDF (reference sequence). The CDR3 loop spans 16 amino acids. CDR3 residues: CATSRDLDRGWYEQFF. The CDR3 nucleotides read TGTGCCACCAGCAGAGATCTGGACAGGGGATGGTATGAGCAGTTCTTC.

This chain uses TRBV7-2 with TRBJ2-3; tentatively, D is TRBD1 (6 bases). The V gene lost 1 base and the J gene lost 5 bases, with 13 bases spanning the gap. The V gene's germline CDR1 is SGHTA and CDR2 FQGNSA. CDR3 size: 15 residues. The chain's CDR3 is CASSLVGHREDTQYF. CDR3 DNA sequence: TGTGCCAGCAGCTTAGTGGGACACAGGGAAGATACGCAGTATTTT.

The DNA of the CDR3 is TGTGCCAGCACCTCCGGACAGACTAGCACAGATACGCAGTATTTT. It is translated as CASTSGQTSTDTQYF. The chain joins TRBV9 to TRBJ2-3, with D possibly TRBD1 on 6 matching bases. Germline V gene sequence: CDR1 SGDLS, CDR2 YYNGEE. V lost 6 bases, J lost 0 bases, and 14 bases lay in between. This CDR3 is 15 amino acids long.

About this clone: Other nucleotide sequences from this sample produce the same CDR3. CDR3 loop: CASSIAKNTEAFF. The DNA of the CDR3 is TGTGCCAGTAGTATAGCCAAGAACACTGAAGCTTTCTTT. The V gene is TRBV19, the J gene TRBJ1-1; D call uncertain. V gave up 1 base and J gave up 1 base, with 4 bases separating them. Germline CDR1 reads LNHDA; CDR2 reads SQIVND (reference sequence). The CDR3 covers 13 residues.

This clone appeared a few times. The chain carries TRBV5-8 and TRBJ2-7; 10 nucleotides agree with TRBD1. The ends lost 4 bases at V and 3 bases at J; junction bases unmatched: 7. This CDR3 region has 15 residues. Germline lookup yields CDR1 SGHTS and CDR2 YDEGEE. CDR3 bases: TGTGCCAGCAGCGCCGGGACAGGGGAAGGCTACGAGCAGTACTTC. As protein: CASSAGTGEGYEQYF.

The CDR3, as DNA: TGTGCCAGCAGTGACGGACAGGGAATAGTTAACGAGCAGTACTTC. It yields the protein CASSDGQGIVNEQYF. V and J are TRBV25-1 and TRBJ2-7, with TRBD1 matching 8 bases. The CDR3 length is 15 residues. J was trimmed by 5 bases and V by 3 bases; bases with no gene match: 9. The germline CDR1 and CDR2 sequences are MGHDK and SYGVNS.

The V call is TRBV2, the J call TRBJ1-1; weak D call: TRBD1 (6 bases). Between the trimmed V and J ends, which lost 8 bases and 2 bases, there was a span of 12 bases. The CDR3 consists of 13 residues. CDR1 and CDR2 from the germline V gene are SNHLY and FYNNEI. The CDR3 DNA sequence: TGTGCCAGCCGGTGGACAGCCAACACTGAAGCTTTCTTT. The encoded protein is CASRWTANTEAFF. The full variable domain, with the rest looked up from reference TRBV2 and TRBJ1-1, is EPEVTQTPSHQVTQMGQEVILRCVPISNHLYFYWYRQILGQKVEFLVSFYNNEISEKSEIFDDQFSVERPDGSNFTLKIRSTKLEDSAMYFCASRWTANTEAFFGQGTRLTVV.

This rearrangement joins TRBV14 to TRBJ2-3; no definite D call. V gave up 2 bases and J gave up 2 bases, with 8 bases separating them. The CDR3 is 14 residues long. From germline, CDR1 is SGHDN and CDR2 FVKESK. The CDR3 bases are TGTGCCAGCAGCCAAACCCGACACACAGATACGCAGTATTTT. Translated: CASSQTRHTDTQYF.